This T cell receptor beta chain was captured in a study of a mutant IDH1 vaccine in newly diagnosed glioma. As for time point: week 23, last vaccination. The investigators gave 300 ug of mutant IDH1 20-mer peptide in each vaccine dose, together with topical imiquimod. CDR3 length equals 16 residues. Looked up from germline, CDR1 is ENHRY and CDR2 is SYGVKD. The J segment lost 2 bases and the V segment lost 2 bases, leaving 5 bases of the junction unmatched. Concerning this clone itself: Its antigen is unknown.

The data were produced by immunoSEQ multiplex PCR, yet TCRdb's version contains in-frame clones alone and is incomplete. The top ten clones hold 2% to 3% of a sample with under 45,000 clones, about 81% of them seen once. This clonotype was obtained from a woman under 30 with glioma. Some clones in this sample may be carry-over from other donors' samples. The genes are TRBV10-3 and TRBJ1-5; TRBD1 aligns across 8 bases. This sample comprised PBMCs, obtained from a glioma patient whose treatment included an IDH1 peptide vaccine. The CDR3 coding sequence is TGTGCCATCAGTGAGGGACAGGGCATTCGCAATCAGCCCCAGCATTTT. Translated: CAISEGQGIRNQPQHF.